This paragraph covers one TCR beta chain sequence. Its antigen is undetermined. The data were obtained in a study of cytomegalovirus exposure and HLA in healthy donors. V was pared by 0 bases and J by 1 base, with 13 bases between. The CDR3 covers 16 residues. The V gene's germline CDR1 is MNHEY and CDR2 SVGAGI. Findings and caveats of the study: Researchers counted around 180 TCR beta chains as cytomegalovirus-associated. A classifier reportedly called cytomegalovirus status with high sensitivity and specificity.

Profiled with immunoSEQ multiplex PCR; TCRdb holds only in-frame clones, not every one. The sample includes tens of thousands of clones, just under 85% of them seen just once. This TCR came from a man aged 30 to 45 in good health and CMV-seronegative. This chain uses TRBV6-5 with TRBJ2-7; TRBD1 might be the D (6 bases). The source material was PBMCs. In DNA, the CDR3 is TGTGCCAGCAGTTACTCGTCCGGAGGACAGTCCTACGAGCAGTACTTC. Residues: CASSYSSGGQSYEQYF.